This T cell receptor beta chain was sequenced in a study of T cell responses to AZD1222 COVID-19 vaccine. The germline gives CDR1 GTSNPN, CDR2 SVGIG (reference sequence). V dropped 3 bases and J dropped 5 bases, with 13 bases sitting between them. The CDR3 is 13 amino acids. As to this clone: Its antigen is unidentified.

Overall study results and limits: Donor demographics were predominantly white British with a female majority; clonal diversity may be underestimated. Spike-specific TCR breadth and depth both grew after two AZD1222 doses.

Assay used: immunoSEQ multiplex PCR; TCRdb lists only in-frame clones, some missing. The sample has more than 150,000 clones, roughly 93% seen once. The clonotype comes from an adult in good health. This rearrangement joins TRBV30 to TRBJ1-1, with D unclear. Source: peripheral blood, taken on day 0 of AZD1222 vaccination. CDR3: CAWSGAGGTEAFF. The CDR3 DNA sequence: TGTGCCTGGAGCGGTGCAGGTGGGACTGAAGCTTTCTTT.